This passage covers 11 T cell receptor beta chains from one sample sequenced in a study of vaccination effects on CD4 cells after COVID-19. These receptors have no known antigen. Expansion with viral peptide pools was applied to antigen-specific CD4+ T cells by the ViraFEST assay prior to sequencing. Subsequent to a culture period of about nine days, CD4+ T cells were isolated. According to PCR results, the person was infected with SARS-CoV-2 between March and December 2020. Measured with immunoSEQ multiplex PCR; TCRdb has only the in-frame clones, and not every one. Of tens of thousands of clones in the sample, around 78% are singletons; the top ten hold 25% to 35%. The source material was CD4+ T cells from PBMCs cultured with a peptide pool, sampled before COVID-19 vaccination. The receptors derive from a human donor who had a prior SARS-CoV-2 infection.

J is TRBJ2-7 and V is TRBV19; 7 bases are a match to TRBD2. The CDR3 sequence is 15 residues long. Germline values: CDR1 LNHDA, CDR2 SQIVND (reference sequence). J was trimmed by 0 bases and V by 1 base; bases with no gene match: 3. DNA for the CDR3: TGTGCCAGTAGTATAGTCTGGACTAGCTCCTACGAGCAGTACTTC. Translating gives CASSIVWTSSYEQYF.

V and J are TRBV19 and TRBJ2-2, with 8 bases matching TRBD1. The CDR3 contains 16 residues. The germline gives CDR1 LNHDA, CDR2 SQIVND (reference sequence). Unmatched junction bases numbered 9, after V lost 3 bases and J lost 6 bases. DNA for the CDR3: TGTGCCAGTAGTATCATTGGACAGGGATCCGCCGGGGAGCTGTTTTTT. It encodes CASSIIGQGSAGELFF.

The chain employs TRBV9 and TRBJ1-3, with 12 positions matching TRBD1. J gave up 4 bases and V 2 bases, and 16 bases lay outside the gene matches. CDR1 and CDR2 from the germline V gene are SGDLS and YYNGEE. The CDR3 runs to 20 residues. The CDR3 sequence is CASSVGVRTGQGALGNTIYF. As DNA, the CDR3 is TGTGCCAGCAGCGTCGGCGTACGCACGGGACAGGGGGCGCTCGGAAACACCATATATTTT.

This rearrangement joins TRBV19 to TRBJ2-1; tentatively, D is TRBD2 (6 bases). V lost 1 base and J 9 bases, leaving 19 bases between the germline ends. The CDR3 covers 16 residues. Germline CDR1 reads LNHDA; CDR2 reads SQIVND (reference sequence). CDR3 amino acids: CASSIVAGRPRIEQFF. CDR3 bases: TGTGCCAGTAGTATAGTCGCGGGGAGGCCCCGTATTGAGCAGTTCTTC.

The genes are TRBV7-8 and TRBJ1-2; D may be TRBD1 (5 bases). The CDR3 extends over 18 amino acids. The V gene's germline CDR1 is SGHVS and CDR2 FQNEAQ. V lost 3 bases and J 6 bases, leaving 26 bases between the germline ends. The CDR3 reads CASSLRWSGPISGDGYTF. The CDR3 bases are TGTGCCAGCAGCTTGCGTTGGTCAGGGCCAATCTCGGGGGATGGCTACACCTTC.

This clone came up a few times. J is TRBJ2-7 and V is TRBV7-2; tentative D call: TRBD2 (5 bases). V lost 5 bases to trimming and J lost 3 bases, with 14 bases between them. The CDR3 is 14 amino acids. CDR1 SGHTA and CDR2 FQGNSA come from the germline V gene. For the CDR3, the DNA is TGTGCCAGCAGCCGCCCCGGAGGCGGCTACGAGCAGTACTTC. Amino acid sequence: CASSRPGGGYEQYF. Drawing the rest from reference TRBV7-2 and TRBJ2-7, the complete variable domain is GAGVSQSPSNKVTEKGKDVELRCDPISGHTALYWYRQSLGQGLEFLIYFQGNSAPDKSGLPSDRFSAERTGGSVSTLTIQRTQQEDSAVYLCASSRPGGGYEQYFGPGTRLTVT.

This clone was seen a single time. The chain links TRBV10-3 to TRBJ2-6, with unresolved D. The germline CDR1 and CDR2 sequences are ENHRY and SYGVKD. CDR3 length: 18 residues. Trimming shortened V by 2 bases and J by 0 bases, and 14 bases separated the two germline ends. The CDR3 loop is CAISEMSSLDSGANVLTF. The CDR3 DNA is TGTGCCATCAGTGAGATGTCCAGCCTAGACTCTGGGGCCAACGTCCTGACTTTC.

CDR3 amino acids: CASRGGPDLGMNTEAFF. The CDR3 coding sequence is TGTGCCAGCAGGGGGGGACCGGACCTTGGAATGAACACTGAAGCTTTCTTT. The chain joins TRBV9 to TRBJ1-1, with D possibly matching TRBD1 (5 bases). The germline gives CDR1 SGDLS, CDR2 YYNGEE. The CDR3 totals 17 residues. Trimming took 5 bases from V and 0 from J, leaving 20 bases between them.

This clone was detected a few times. The chain has TRBV18 and TRBJ2-5; no firm D call. The CDR3 contains 12 residues. CDR1 is KGHSH, CDR2 LQKENI, per germline. The ends were cut back, 2 bases at V and 5 bases at J, with 6 bases in the middle. The CDR3 DNA reads TGTGCCAGCTCACCATCTAGTGAGACCCAGTACTTC. Translating it yields CASSPSSETQYF.

The genes are TRBV19 and TRBJ2-2, with 8 nucleotides matching TRBD2. Trimming took 3 bases from V and 0 from J; bases not matched to a gene: 9. CDR1 LNHDA and CDR2 SQIVND come from the germline V gene (reference sequence). The CDR3 spans 18 residues. The CDR3 loop reads CASSIDLAGISNTGELFF. The CDR3 DNA reads TGTGCCAGTAGTATTGACCTAGCGGGCATTTCGAACACCGGGGAGCTGTTTTTT.

With regard to this clone: This sample also contains other DNA sequences that code for the same CDR3. The V call is TRBV5-4, the J call TRBJ2-3; 9 positions match TRBD2. V gave up 0 bases and J gave up 2 bases; unmatched junction bases: 4. This CDR3 has 16 amino acids. Looked up from germline, CDR1 is SGHNT and CDR2 is YYREEE (reference sequence). The CDR3 sequence: CASSLGLAGSTDTQYF. CDR3 in DNA: TGTGCCAGCAGCTTGGGCCTAGCGGGGTCCACAGATACGCAGTATTTT.